The rows below give T cell receptor beta chains drawn from one sample of a study of T cell responses to AZD1222 COVID-19 vaccine. Only in-frame clones appear in the TCRdb table, and some are missing; sequencing was by immunoSEQ multiplex PCR. The table lists roughly 180,000 clones, 85% to 95% of them singletons. The specimen was peripheral blood, collected 28 days after the second dose of the MenACWY control vaccine. These receptors were collected from an adult who received the MenACWY meningococcal vaccine as a control. The CDR3 runs from the conserved cysteine through the conserved F or W. D genes are given only for firm matches. Not every row has a clone size; where given, it reads once, few, many or a size class.

j_gene: TRBJ2-7; v_gene: TRBV5-8; abundance: NA; d_gene: TRBD1; CDR3nt: TGTGCCAGCAGATCGACAGGGACCTACGAGCAGTACTTC; CDR3aa: CASRSTGTYEQYF
j_gene: TRBJ2-2; v_gene: TRBV19; abundance: NA; d_gene: TRBD2; CDR3nt: TGTGCCAGTACCTCCGGGACTAGCGGCACCGGGGAGCTGTTTTTT; CDR3aa: CASTSGTSGTGELFF
j_gene: TRBJ1-2; v_gene: TRBV15; abundance: NA; d_gene: NA; CDR3nt: TGTGCCACCAGCGGCATAACAGGGTCAGATGGCTACACCTTC; CDR3aa: CATSGITGSDGYTF
j_gene: TRBJ1-2; v_gene: TRBV5-4; abundance: once; d_gene: NA; CDR3nt: TGTGCCAGCAGCACACCGGATCCGAACGGCTACACCTTC; CDR3aa: CASSTPDPNGYTF
j_gene: TRBJ1-2; v_gene: TRBV28; abundance: NA; d_gene: NA; CDR3nt: TGTGCCAGCAGCCCCCCCAAAGGCAGTCCGGATTCCTATGGCTACACCTTC; CDR3aa: CASSPPKGSPDSYGYTF
j_gene: TRBJ1-2; v_gene: TRBV4-3; abundance: NA; d_gene: NA; CDR3nt: TGCGCCAGCAGCCAAGTCGGGAGTACAGGAAGATATGGCTACACCTTC; CDR3aa: CASSQVGSTGRYGYTF
j_gene: TRBJ2-6; v_gene: TRBV14; abundance: NA; d_gene: NA; CDR3nt: TGTGCCAGCAGCCAAGTCAGGAACAACGTCCTGACTTTC; CDR3aa: CASSQVRNNVLTF
j_gene: TRBJ1-1; v_gene: TRBV6-5; abundance: NA; d_gene: NA; CDR3nt: TGTGCCACCAGGATGGGGCAACTGAACACTGAAGCTTTCTTT; CDR3aa: CATRMGQLNTEAFF
j_gene: TRBJ1-5; v_gene: TRBV7-2; abundance: NA; d_gene: NA; CDR3nt: TGTGCCAGCAGCTTAGGACGGCATAGCAATCAGCCCCAGCATTTT; CDR3aa: CASSLGRHSNQPQHF
j_gene: TRBJ2-3; v_gene: TRBV2; abundance: NA; d_gene: NA; CDR3nt: TGTGCCAGCAGTGACGGGGTGGATACGCAGTATTTT; CDR3aa: CASSDGVDTQYF
j_gene: TRBJ1-5; v_gene: TRBV6-5; abundance: NA; d_gene: NA; CDR3nt: TGTGCCAGCAGTCCCAGGGGCAATCAGCCCCAGCATTTT; CDR3aa: CASSPRGNQPQHF
j_gene: TRBJ2-1; v_gene: TRBV7-2; abundance: NA; d_gene: TRBD1; CDR3nt: TGTGCCAGCAGCCCGGGGACAGGGGCATACAATGAGCAGTTCTTC; CDR3aa: CASSPGTGAYNEQFF
j_gene: TRBJ1-4; v_gene: TRBV6-5; abundance: NA; d_gene: NA; CDR3nt: TGTGCCAGCAGTTACGGGGGCAGCTTTGAAAAACTGTTTTTT; CDR3aa: CASSYGGSFEKLFF
j_gene: TRBJ1-4; v_gene: TRBV27; abundance: NA; d_gene: NA; CDR3nt: TGTGCCAGCAGTTTATCGTGGGCAGCGCCGGAAAAACTGTTTTTT; CDR3aa: CASSLSWAAPEKLFF